This T cell receptor beta chain was profiled in a study of shared T cell receptors in the human thymus. The data were produced by immunoSEQ multiplex PCR, yet TCRdb's version contains in-frame clones alone and is incomplete. The repertoire holds under 700,000 clones, with around 82% as singletons. The trim removed 2 bases at V and 3 bases at J, leaving 2 bases unmatched. CDR1 is MNHEY, CDR2 SMNVEV, per germline (reference sequence). The CDR3 length is 15 residues. The data also belong to a second study, concerning human thymus T cells.

The sample consisted of thymocytes. This sequence originates from a boy younger than two with a congenital heart defect. The V gene is TRBV27, the J gene TRBJ2-3; 10 nucleotides match TRBD2. The CDR3 DNA reads as TGTGCCAGCAGTTTAGGACTAGCGGCTACAGATACGCAGTATTTT. This translates into CASSLGLAATDTQYF.